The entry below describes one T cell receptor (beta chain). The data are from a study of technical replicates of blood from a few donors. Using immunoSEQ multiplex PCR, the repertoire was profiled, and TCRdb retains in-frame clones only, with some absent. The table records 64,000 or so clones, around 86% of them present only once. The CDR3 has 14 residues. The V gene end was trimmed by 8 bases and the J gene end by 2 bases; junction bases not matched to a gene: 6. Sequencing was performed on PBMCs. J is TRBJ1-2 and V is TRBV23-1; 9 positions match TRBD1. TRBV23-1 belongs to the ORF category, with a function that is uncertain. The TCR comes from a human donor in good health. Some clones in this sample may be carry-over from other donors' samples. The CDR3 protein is CASDPGQGNYGYTF. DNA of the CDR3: TGCGCCAGCGATCCGGGACAGGGAAACTATGGCTACACCTTC.